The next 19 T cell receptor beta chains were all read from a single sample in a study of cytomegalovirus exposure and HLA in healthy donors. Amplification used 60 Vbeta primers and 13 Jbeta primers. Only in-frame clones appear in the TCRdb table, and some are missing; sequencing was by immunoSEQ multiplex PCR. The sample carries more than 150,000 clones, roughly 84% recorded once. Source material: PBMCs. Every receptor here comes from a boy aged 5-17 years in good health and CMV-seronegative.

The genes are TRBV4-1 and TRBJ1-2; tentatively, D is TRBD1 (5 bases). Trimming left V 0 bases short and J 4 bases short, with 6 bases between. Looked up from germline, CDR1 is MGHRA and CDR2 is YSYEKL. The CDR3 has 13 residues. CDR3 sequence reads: CASSQEQVYGYTF. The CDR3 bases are TGCGCCAGCAGCCAAGAACAGGTCTATGGCTACACCTTC.

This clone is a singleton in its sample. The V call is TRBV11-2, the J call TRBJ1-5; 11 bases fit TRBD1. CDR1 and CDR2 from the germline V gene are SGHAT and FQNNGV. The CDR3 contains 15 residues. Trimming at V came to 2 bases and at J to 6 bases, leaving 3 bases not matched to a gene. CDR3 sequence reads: CASSLTDRGPQPQHF. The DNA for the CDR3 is TGTGCCAGCAGCTTAACGGACAGGGGGCCTCAGCCCCAGCATTTT. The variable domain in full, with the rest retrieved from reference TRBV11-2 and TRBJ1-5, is EAGVAQSPRYKIIEKRQSVAFWCNPISGHATLYWYQQILGQGPKLLIQFQNNGVVDDSQLPKDRFSAERLKGVDSTLKIQPAKLEDSAVYLCASSLTDRGPQPQHFGDGTRLSIL.

The CDR3 DNA sequence: TGTGCCAGCAGTCCCCGCGGACTGTTCTACGAGCAGTACTTC. As protein: CASSPRGLFYEQYF. This chain joins TRBV6-5 and TRBJ2-7; a possible D gene is TRBD2 (5 bases). Germline V gene data show CDR1 as MNHEY and CDR2 as SVGAGI. The CDR3 is 14 amino acids. Trimming shortened V by 5 bases and J by 3 bases, and 14 bases separated the two germline ends.

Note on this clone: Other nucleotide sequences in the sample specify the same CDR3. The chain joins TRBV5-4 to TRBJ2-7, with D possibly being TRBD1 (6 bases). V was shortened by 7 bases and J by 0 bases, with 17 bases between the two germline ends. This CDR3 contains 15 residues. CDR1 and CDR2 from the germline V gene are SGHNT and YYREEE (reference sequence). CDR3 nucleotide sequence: TGTGCCAGCGCAGACAGGAGCGGCGCCTCCTACGAGCAGTACTTC. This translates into CASADRSGASYEQYF.

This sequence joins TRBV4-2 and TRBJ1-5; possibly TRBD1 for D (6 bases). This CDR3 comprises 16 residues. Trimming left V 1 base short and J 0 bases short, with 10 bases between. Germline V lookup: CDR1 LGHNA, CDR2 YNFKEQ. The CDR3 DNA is TGTGCCAGCAGCCAAGGGGACATCCATAGCAATCAGCCCCAGCATTTT. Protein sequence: CASSQGDIHSNQPQHF.

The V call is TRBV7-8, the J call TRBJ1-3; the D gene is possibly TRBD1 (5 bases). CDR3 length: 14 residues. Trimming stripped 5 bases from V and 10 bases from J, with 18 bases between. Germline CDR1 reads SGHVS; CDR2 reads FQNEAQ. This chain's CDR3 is CASSLGLGGETIYF. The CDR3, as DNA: TGTGCCAGCAGCCTAGGTCTGGGGGGTGAGACCATATATTTT. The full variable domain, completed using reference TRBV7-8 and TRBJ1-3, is GAGVSQSPRYKVAKRGQDVALRCDPISGHVSLFWYQQALGQGPEFLTYFQNEAQLDKSGLPSDRFFAERPEGSVSTLKIQRTQQEDSAVYLCASSLGLGGETIYFGEGSWLTVV.

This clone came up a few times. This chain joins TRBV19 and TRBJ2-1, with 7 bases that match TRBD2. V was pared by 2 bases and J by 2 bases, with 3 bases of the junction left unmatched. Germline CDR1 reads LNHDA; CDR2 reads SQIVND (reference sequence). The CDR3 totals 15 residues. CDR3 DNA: TGTGCCAGTAGTATAACCAGCGGGACCTACAATGAGCAGTTCTTC. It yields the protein CASSITSGTYNEQFF. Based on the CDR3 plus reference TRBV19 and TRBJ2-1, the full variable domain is DGGITQSPKYLFRKEGQNVTLSCEQNLNHDAMYWYRQDPGQGLRLIYYSQIVNDFQKGDIAEGYSVSREKKESFPLTVTSAQKNPTAFYLCASSITSGTYNEQFFGPGTRLTVL.

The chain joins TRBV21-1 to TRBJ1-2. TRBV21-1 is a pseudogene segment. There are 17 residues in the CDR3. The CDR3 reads CASSKFSGVPKVYGYTF. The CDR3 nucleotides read TGTGCCAGCAGCAAATTTTCCGGGGTCCCTAAAGTCTATGGCTACACCTTC.

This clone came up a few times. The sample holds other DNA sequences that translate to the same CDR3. The CDR3 DNA follows: TGTGCCAGCAGCCACTCCTACGAGCAGTACTTC. This translates into CASSHSYEQYF. The rearrangement links TRBV7-2 to TRBJ2-7, with D unresolved. The germline V and J ends were trimmed by 5 bases and 0 bases, with 2 bases remaining between them. This CDR3 comprises 11 residues. Germline V lookup: CDR1 SGHTA, CDR2 FQGNSA.

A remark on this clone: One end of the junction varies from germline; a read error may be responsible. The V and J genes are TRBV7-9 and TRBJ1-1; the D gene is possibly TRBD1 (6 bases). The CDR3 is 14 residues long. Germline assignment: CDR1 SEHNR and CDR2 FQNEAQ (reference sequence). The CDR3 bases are TGTTCCAGCAGCTCTAGGGGGGGACACACTGAAGCTTTCTTT. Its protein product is CSSSSRGGHTEAFF.

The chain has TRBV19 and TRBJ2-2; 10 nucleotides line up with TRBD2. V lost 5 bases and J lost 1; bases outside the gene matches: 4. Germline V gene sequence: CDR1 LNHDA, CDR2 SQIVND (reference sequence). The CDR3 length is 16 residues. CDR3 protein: CASSLPSGGNTGELFF. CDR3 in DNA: TGTGCCAGTAGTCTACCTAGCGGGGGGAACACCGGGGAGCTGTTTTTT.

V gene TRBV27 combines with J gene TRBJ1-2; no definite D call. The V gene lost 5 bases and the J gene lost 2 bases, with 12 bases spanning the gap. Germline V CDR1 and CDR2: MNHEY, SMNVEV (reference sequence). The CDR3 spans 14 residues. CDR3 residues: CASSPTTNNYGYTF. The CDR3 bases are TGTGCCAGCAGTCCCACGACAAACAACTATGGCTACACCTTC.

The CDR3 region is CASSLLDRGSADTQYF. CDR3 bases: TGTGCCAGCAGCTTACTTGACAGGGGATCCGCAGATACGCAGTATTTT. The chain has TRBV7-6 and TRBJ2-3, with 8 bases fitting TRBD1. Trimming at V came to 2 bases and at J to 4 bases, leaving 8 bases not matched to a gene. CDR3 length: 16 amino acids. Germline loops: CDR1 SGHVS, CDR2 FNYEAQ.

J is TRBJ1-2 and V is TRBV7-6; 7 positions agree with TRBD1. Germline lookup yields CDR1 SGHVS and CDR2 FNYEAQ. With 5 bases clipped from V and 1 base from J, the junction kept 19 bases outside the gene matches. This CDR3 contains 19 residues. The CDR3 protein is CASSRASWDSRLRNYGYTF. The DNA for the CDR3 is TGTGCCAGCAGCCGAGCCTCCTGGGACAGCCGATTGCGTAACTATGGCTACACCTTC.

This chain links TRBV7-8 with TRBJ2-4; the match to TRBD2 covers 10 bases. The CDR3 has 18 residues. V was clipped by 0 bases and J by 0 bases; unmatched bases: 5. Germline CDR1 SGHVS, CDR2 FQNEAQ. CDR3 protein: CASSLAVAGGVAKNIQYF. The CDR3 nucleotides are TGTGCCAGCAGCTTAGCGGTAGCGGGAGGAGTAGCCAAAAACATTCAGTACTTC.

The CDR3 sequence is CASSFRADEKLFF. The CDR3 bases are TGTGCCAGCAGCTTCAGGGCGGATGAAAAACTGTTTTTT. The rearrangement uses TRBV5-5 and TRBJ1-4, with D tentatively TRBD1 (5 bases). CDR1 is SGHKS, CDR2 YYEKEE, per germline (reference sequence). The CDR3 loop spans 13 amino acids. The V gene lost 2 bases and the J gene lost 6 bases, with 8 bases spanning the gap.

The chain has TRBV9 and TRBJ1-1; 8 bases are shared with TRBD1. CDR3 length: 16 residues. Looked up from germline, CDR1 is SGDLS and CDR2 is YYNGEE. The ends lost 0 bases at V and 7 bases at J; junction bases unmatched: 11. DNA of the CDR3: TGTGCCAGCAGCGTAGGTGGCAGGGGGCCTGAGAATGAAGCTTTCTTT. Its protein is CASSVGGRGPENEAFF.

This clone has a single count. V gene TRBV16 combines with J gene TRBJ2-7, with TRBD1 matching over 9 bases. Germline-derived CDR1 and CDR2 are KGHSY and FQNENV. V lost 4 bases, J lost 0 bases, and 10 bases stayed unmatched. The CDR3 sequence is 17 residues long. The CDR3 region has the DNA TGTGCCAGCAGCCCCTTGACCGGGACAGGGAGCTCCTACGAGCAGTACTTC. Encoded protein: CASSPLTGTGSSYEQYF.

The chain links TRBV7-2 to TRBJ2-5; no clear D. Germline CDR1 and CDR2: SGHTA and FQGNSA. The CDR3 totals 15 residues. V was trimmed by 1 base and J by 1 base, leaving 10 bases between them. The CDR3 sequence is CASSLVPDTQETQYF. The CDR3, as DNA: TGTGCCAGCAGCTTAGTCCCAGATACCCAAGAGACCCAGTACTTC.